This TCR beta chain was captured by sequencing in a study of Graves' ophthalmopathy and Graves' hyperthyroidism (dated by TCRdb to the late 2010s). Regarding the study in general: Peripheral blood was collected at initial diagnosis, before any treatment. In total, 135 blood samples were TCR-sequenced: fewer than 50 ophthalmopathy, some 80 hyperthyroidism and some 17 hyperthyroidism-to-ophthalmopathy patients. To explore V-J signatures that distinguish ophthalmopathy from hyperthyroidism, a discovery set of about a hundred patients was enrolled, made up of roughly 41 with ophthalmopathy and 57 with stable hyperthyroidism. The independent validation cohort included about 20 hyperthyroidism patients plus 17 patients who later progressed from hyperthyroidism to ophthalmopathy. In more than five hyperthyroidism patients, the T-cell repertoires found in thyroid tissue were compared with those found in blood. Following sampling, methimazole starting at 30 mg daily was administered to hyperthyroidism patients, and high-dose intravenous methylprednisolone was administered to ophthalmopathy patients. The study used TCR beta repertoire signatures to distinguish Graves' ophthalmopathy from Graves' hyperthyroidism and to predict progression to ophthalmopathy.

A word on this clonotype: Its antigen remains unidentified. Base qualities are not provided; no much larger clone lies one nucleotide away.

For repertoire sequencing, TCR beta CDR3 regions were amplified from RNA transcripts. The first round was an RT-PCR using HTBI primers with the Qiagen OneStep RT-PCR kit, and this first round was followed by a second-round multiplex PCR, then size selection and purification. The libraries underwent paired-end sequencing with 100 bp reads on an Illumina HiSeq2000. Under the source paper's analysis protocol: SOAPnuke was used to process the reads, throwing out any read that had adapters, had uncalled bases, had a mean Phred below 15, or lacked an exact constant-primer or identifier match. High-quality paired reads were merged with COPE v1.2.5. Each unique nucleotide sequence was treated as a clonotype, and MiTCR v1.1 was used to align the clonotypes to the IMGT TRB V, D and J references. The analysis was limited to V-J combinations with a frequency above 0.0001, which together covered 99.2% of repertoires. A TCR clonal expansion and chaos score per V-J combination was defined as the ratio of F50 clonal expansion to chaos observed in the TCRdist matrix. Welch's t-statistics and random forest were used to reduce features to approximately 13 V-J combinations, which were fed into a naive Bayes classifier. The Morisita-Horn index was used to measure how similar the thyroid and blood repertoires were. The public reads were run again by TCRdb, first through fastp at Q25 and then through MiXCR, and only productive beta chains were kept. Each record represents a unique CDR3 protein, reported with the most common genes and DNA among its rows. The V and J calls here are based on TCRdb, not the publication. In this sample the table shows 650,000 to 900,000 distinct CDR3 sequences, roughly two fifths of which occur a single time. 44% of the sample comes from the top ten.

The CDR3 runs 16 residues from the cysteine to the phenylalanine. Here the CDR3 DNA is all that survives: 48 bases in frame from base 1. The germline V gene sets CDR1 to KGHSH and CDR2 to LQKENI. From V the trimming removes 3 bases and from J it removes 10 bases, while the gene matches leave 15 bases of the junction unaccounted for. Overall results and qualifications from the work: In validation, the model predicted ophthalmopathy progression with 55% to 71% sensitivity and approximately 75% specificity; some twelve predicted patients were CT-confirmed with GO in a median of approximately 6.2 months. Among expanded thyroid clonotypes with frequency above 0.001, most also showed up in blood, which suggests that blood repertoires may reflect the thyroid immune response. In cross-validation, the 13-signature model distinguished ophthalmopathy from stable hyperthyroidism with approximately 90% sensitivity and around 81% specificity, while in the test set the corresponding values were about 80% and 75%. Sample size was not statistically predetermined, and group allocation was not concealed from the investigators.

Ophthalmopathy patients were characterized by moderately to severely active disease, a Clinical Activity Score of at least 3, a NOSPECS grade of at least 4, and a disease duration under 3 months. Patients with other autoimmune diseases, uncontrolled infections, pregnancy or lactation were excluded. Diagnosis relied on clinical symptoms, serum thyroxine, TRAb, thyroid ultrasound and orbital computed tomography. Using Ficoll-Paque density gradient centrifugation, PBMCs were isolated from less than 11 ml of fresh peripheral blood. Total RNA was extracted with Trizol reagent and quality-checked on an Agilent 2100 Bioanalyzer.

Recombination joined TRBV18 with TRBJ1-1, with 9 central nucleotides matching TRBD1. Specimen: peripheral blood. The sequence was collected from an adult man with Graves' ophthalmopathy. Read as DNA, the sequence is TGTGCCAGCTCACCGATCCTTAGCGGGACAGGGCGTACAGCTTTCTTT. It specifies CASSPILSGTGRTAFF.